The T cell receptor (beta chain) under discussion was sequenced for a study of PD-1 blockade in classical Hodgkin lymphoma. Study-level findings and limits: Unlike CD8+ TCR diversity, which did not rise significantly by C4D1, CD4+ TCR diversity did. Healthy donors were reported to have higher baseline TCR diversity than newly diagnosed patients.

Profiling relied on immunoSEQ multiplex PCR, and the TCRdb table lists in-frame clones only, not all of them. The data show around 150,000 clones, approximately 81% seen once. The V end lost 0 bases, the J end lost 8 bases, and 8 bases lay between the germline ends. Per germline, CDR1 GTSNPN and CDR2 SVGIG (reference sequence). The CDR3 consists of 12 residues. Regarding this clone: Its antigen is undetermined.

After autologous stem cell transplantation all patients relapsed, and prior brentuximab vedotin exposure differed between cohorts. Classification of best responses gave complete response, partial response or progressive disease. The clonotype originates from a human donor with classical Hodgkin lymphoma. Sequencing used peripheral blood mononuclear cells (PBMCs), obtained before the second cycle of nivolumab. The V and J genes are TRBV30 and TRBJ2-1; D uncertain. The chain's CDR3 is CAWSVGIDEQFF. The CDR3 DNA reads TGTGCCTGGAGTGTAGGCATCGATGAGCAGTTCTTC.